This TCR beta chain derives from a study of vaccination effects on CD4 cells after COVID-19. Clones were read by immunoSEQ multiplex PCR, and TCRdb kept only the in-frame ones, dropping some. The repertoire holds about 54,000 clones, around 86% seen once, with roughly 2.2% in the top ten. ViraFEST assay sequencing came after antigen-specific CD4+ T cells were expanded with viral peptide pools. Cells that had been cultured for less than 13 days were the source of isolated CD4+ T cells. With respect to this clone: The antigen is unknown.

V lost 0 bases and J lost 1, with 16 bases in between. CDR3 length equals 18 residues. The germline V gene has CDR1 MNHEY and CDR2 SVGEGT. This sequence was found in a human donor who received a COVID-19 vaccine. The specimen comprised CD4+ T cells from PBMCs cultured with HCoV-229E spike peptides, sampled before COVID-19 vaccination. V and J are TRBV6-2 or TRBV6-3 and TRBJ2-1, with a weak D call TRBD2 (5 bases). The CDR3 reads CASSYSGWTGFSYNEQFF. The CDR3 bases are TGTGCCAGCAGTTACTCCGGGTGGACGGGGTTTTCCTACAATGAGCAGTTCTTC.